One and the same sample provided the 30 T cell receptor beta chains below, sequenced in a study of cytomegalovirus exposure and HLA in healthy donors. The PCR used 60 Vbeta and 13 Jbeta primers. Method: immunoSEQ multiplex PCR; TCRdb's copy keeps in-frame clones and lacks some. The profile shows over 45,000 clones, 83% of them singletons. Sequencing was performed on PBMCs. These receptors came from a man aged 25-40 years in good health and CMV-seronegative.

V and J are TRBV28 and TRBJ1-4; 7 bases map to TRBD1. CDR1 and CDR2 (germline): MDHEN, SYDVKM. CDR3 size: 14 residues. V lost 6 bases to trimming and J lost 6 bases; unmatched junction nucleotides: 7. The CDR3 spells CASSLGGGYEKLFF. CDR3 in DNA: TGTGCCAGCAGCCTCGGAGGGGGCTATGAAAAACTGTTTTTT.

V is TRBV5-1 and J is TRBJ2-5; 7 bases agree with TRBD2. With V trimmed by 0 bases and J by 2 bases, 1 base remained unmatched. The V gene's germline CDR1 is SGHRS and CDR2 YFSETQ. This CDR3 comprises 14 residues. The CDR3 reads CASSLGRGQETQYF. Written as DNA, the CDR3 is TGCGCCAGCAGCTTGGGGCGGGGGCAAGAGACCCAGTACTTC.

The chain is built from TRBV7-6 and TRBJ1-1; 7 bases agree with TRBD1. Unmatched junction bases numbered 7, after V lost 5 bases and J lost 4 bases. Germline CDR1 is SGHVS and CDR2 is FNYEAQ. The CDR3 totals 14 residues. CDR3 protein: CASSLTTGSTEAFF. The CDR3 region has the DNA TGTGCCAGCAGCCTCACGACAGGGAGCACTGAAGCTTTCTTT.

The J gene is TRBJ2-2, the V gene TRBV5-1, with D tentatively TRBD2 (6 bases). V was cut by 0 bases and J by 5 bases, with 14 bases left in between. The CDR3 has 16 amino acids. The germline V gene encodes CDR1 SGHRS and CDR2 YFSETQ. The CDR3 loop reads CASSLAGGERTGELFF. CDR3 coding DNA: TGCGCCAGCAGCTTGGCCGGCGGGGAAAGGACCGGGGAGCTGTTTTTT. Based on the CDR3 plus reference TRBV5-1 and TRBJ2-2, the full variable domain is KAGVTQTPRYLIKTRGQQVTLSCSPISGHRSVSWYQQTPGQGLQFLFEYFSETQRNKGNFPGRFSGRQFSNSRSEMNVSTLELGDSALYLCASSLAGGERTGELFFGEGSRLTVL.

The chain carries TRBV5-1 and TRBJ2-5; 8 nucleotides match TRBD1. The end of the DNA fits TRBJ2-7 better, so the J call may be wrong. The CDR3 runs 13 residues. CDR1 is SGHRS, CDR2 YFSETQ, per germline. The DNA for the CDR3 is TGCGCCAGCAGCTGGGACAGGACCTACGAGCAGTACTTC. It is translated as CASSWDRTYEQYF.

The chain couples TRBV4-1 to TRBJ2-7; D may be TRBD1 (6 bases). With 1 base removed from V and 2 bases from J, the gap between germline ends came to 15 bases. The CDR3 has 16 residues. CDR1 and CDR2 (germline): MGHRA, YSYEKL. The CDR3 loop reads CASSQAAGTMPYEQYF. Written as DNA, the CDR3 is TGCGCCAGCAGCCAAGCGGCCGGGACAATGCCCTACGAGCAGTACTTC.

CDR3: CASSVQDRMGNYGYTF. The CDR3 DNA sequence: TGTGCCAGCAGTGTCCAAGACAGGATGGGAAACTATGGCTACACCTTC. The chain is built from TRBV25-1 and TRBJ1-2; tentative D call: TRBD1 (6 bases). Per germline, CDR1 MGHDK and CDR2 SYGVNS. V dropped 4 bases and J dropped 2 bases, with 17 bases sitting between them. The CDR3 runs 16 residues.

This clone was counted once. V gene TRBV5-3 combines with J gene TRBJ1-5, with TRBD1 as a possible D gene (6 bases). TRBV5-3 is an ORF, and what it does is uncertain. V was cut by 3 bases and J by 5 bases, with 9 bases left in between. The CDR3 spans 13 residues. This CDR3 reads CARSYRAHQPQHF. For the CDR3, the DNA is TGTGCCAGAAGCTACAGGGCCCATCAGCCCCAGCATTTT.

V gene TRBV7-9 combines with J gene TRBJ2-1, with 11 nucleotides matching TRBD1. Trimming cost V 5 bases and J 5 bases; bases outside gene matches: 5. Per germline, CDR1 SEHNR and CDR2 FQNEAQ (reference sequence). The CDR3 is 15 residues long. This CDR3 is CASSLGQGVHNEQFF. DNA of the CDR3: TGTGCCAGCAGCCTGGGACAGGGGGTTCACAATGAGCAGTTCTTC.

The rearrangement joins TRBV5-1 to TRBJ1-1, with a possible D match to TRBD1 (6 bases). The CDR3 contains 16 residues. Germline CDR1 and CDR2: SGHRS and YFSETQ. Trimming stripped 4 bases from V and 5 bases from J, with 21 bases between. The CDR3 loop is CASSPLLGAGRTEAFF. The CDR3 DNA follows: TGCGCCAGCAGCCCCCTGTTGGGGGCCGGGAGGACTGAAGCTTTCTTT. Together with reference TRBV5-1 and TRBJ1-1, the CDR3 gives the full variable domain: KAGVTQTPRYLIKTRGQQVTLSCSPISGHRSVSWYQQTPGQGLQFLFEYFSETQRNKGNFPGRFSGRQFSNSRSEMNVSTLELGDSALYLCASSPLLGAGRTEAFFGQGTRLTVV.

The chain carries TRBV4-3 and TRBJ2-7, with 7 bases identical to TRBD1. V lost 4 bases, J lost 1 base, and 7 bases stayed unmatched. CDR3 length equals 15 residues. Looked up from germline, CDR1 is LGHNA and CDR2 is YSLEER. The CDR3 protein is CASSRGTALSYEQYF. In DNA form, the CDR3 reads TGCGCCAGCAGCCGAGGGACAGCCCTTTCCTACGAGCAGTACTTC.

V usage is TRBV4-3 and J usage is TRBJ1-6; 8 bases align to TRBD1. CDR1 is LGHNA, CDR2 YSLEER, per germline. The J segment lost 10 bases and the V segment lost 0 bases, leaving 5 bases of the junction unmatched. The CDR3 sequence is 15 residues long. The CDR3 DNA reads TGCGCCAGCAGCCAAGAGGACAGGGAGAACTCACCCCTCCACTTT. This gives the protein CASSQEDRENSPLHF.

V is TRBV7-2 and J is TRBJ1-3; D is unclear. Trimming pared 1 base from V and 2 bases from J, leaving 6 bases between. CDR3 length: 14 amino acids. Germline V gene data show CDR1 as SGHTA and CDR2 as FQGNSA. The CDR3 is CASSLEPAGNTIYF. The DNA of the CDR3 is TGTGCCAGCAGCTTAGAGCCTGCTGGAAACACCATATATTTT.

This sequence joins TRBV7-9 and TRBJ1-5; 7 bases align to TRBD1. Trimming took 5 bases from V and 5 from J; bases not matched to a gene: 6. Germline lookup yields CDR1 SEHNR and CDR2 FQNEAQ (reference sequence). The CDR3 covers 14 residues. CDR3 loop: CASSRTGPDQPQHF. The CDR3 DNA is TGTGCCAGCAGCCGGACAGGCCCCGATCAGCCCCAGCATTTT.

This chain links TRBV19 with TRBJ1-5, with 9 nucleotides matching TRBD1. Germline V gene lookup returns CDR1 LNHDA and CDR2 SQIVND (reference sequence). The CDR3 is 17 residues long. V trimming: 4 bases; J trimming: 0 bases; junction bases outside the gene matches: 7. CDR3 amino acids: CASSTRTGAYSNQPQHF. The CDR3, as DNA: TGTGCCAGTAGTACTCGGACAGGGGCCTATAGCAATCAGCCCCAGCATTTT. The full variable domain, rest sourced from reference TRBV19 and TRBJ1-5, is DGGITQSPKYLFRKEGQNVTLSCEQNLNHDAMYWYRQDPGQGLRLIYYSQIVNDFQKGDIAEGYSVSREKKESFPLTVTSAQKNPTAFYLCASSTRTGAYSNQPQHFGDGTRLSIL.

V gene TRBV6-5 combines with J gene TRBJ1-6; the match to TRBD1 covers 7 bases. This CDR3 has 14 amino acids. With 6 bases clipped from V and 7 bases from J, the junction kept 6 bases outside the gene matches. The germline CDR1 and CDR2 sequences are MNHEY and SVGAGI. The CDR3: CASRGAGGNSPLHF. DNA of the CDR3: TGTGCCAGCAGGGGGGCAGGGGGGAATTCACCCCTCCACTTT.

V gene TRBV18 combines with J gene TRBJ1-5; the D gene is possibly TRBD1 (5 bases). The CDR3 consists of 14 residues. Germline lookup yields CDR1 KGHSH and CDR2 LQKENI. The V end was cut by 3 bases, the J end by 6 bases, with 12 bases between. The CDR3 coding sequence is TGTGCCAGCTCACCCCCGGGGGACGGTCAGCCCCAGCATTTT. This gives the protein CASSPPGDGQPQHF. Supplemented by reference TRBV18 and TRBJ1-5, the full variable domain reads NAGVMQNPRHLVRRRGQEARLRCSPMKGHSHVYWYRQLPEEGLKFMVYLQKENIIDESGMPKERFSAEFPKEGPSILRIQQVVRGDSAAYFCASSPPGDGQPQHFGDGTRLSIL.

V usage is TRBV19 and J usage is TRBJ2-2; D not certain. V was pared by 0 bases and J by 8 bases, with 10 bases between. The germline gives CDR1 LNHDA, CDR2 SQIVND (reference sequence). The CDR3 consists of 14 residues. Written as DNA, the CDR3 is TGTGCCAGTAGTATAGACCCGTTGCGAGGGGAGCTGTTTTTT. Protein sequence: CASSIDPLRGELFF.

The J gene is TRBJ2-2, the V gene TRBV7-9; D is ambiguous. V lost 2 bases, J lost 1 base, and 5 bases lay in between. From germline, CDR1 is SEHNR and CDR2 FQNEAQ (reference sequence). The CDR3 spans 14 residues. The DNA of the CDR3 is TGTGCCAGCAGCTTAACGGGGAACACCGGGGAGCTGTTTTTT. Protein product: CASSLTGNTGELFF.

This clone was detected once. The chain uses TRBV5-6 and TRBJ2-1; 8 bases fit TRBD2. Germline values: CDR1 SGHDT, CDR2 YYEEEE. The CDR3 loop spans 17 amino acids. The V and J ends lost 4 bases and 0 bases, in that order; junction bases with no gene match: 9. The CDR3 bases are TGTGCCAGCAGCCCGATTTGGCGGGGGGCCTCCTACAATGAGCAGTTCTTC. It codes for CASSPIWRGASYNEQFF.

This clone came up once. The chain joins TRBV6-1 to TRBJ2-7; D perhaps matches TRBD1 (6 bases). Trimming stripped 6 bases from V and 0 bases from J, with 12 bases between. CDR1 is MNHNS, CDR2 SASEGT, per germline. This CDR3 spans 14 amino acids. The CDR3 is CASSPDRSSYEQYF. The DNA of the CDR3 is TGTGCCAGCAGCCCCGACAGGAGCTCCTACGAGCAGTACTTC.

This clone was counted a few times. The chain uses TRBV7-3 and TRBJ1-1; D ambiguous. This CDR3 has 13 residues. The germline gives CDR1 SGHTA, CDR2 FQGTGA. Trimming removed 3 bases from V and 4 bases from J, with 9 bases in between. The CDR3 protein is CASSFGRSTEAFF. CDR3 nucleotides: TGTGCCAGCAGCTTTGGGAGGAGCACTGAAGCTTTCTTT. Using reference TRBV7-3 and TRBJ1-1 for the parts outside the CDR3, the full variable domain is GAGVSQTPSNKVTEKGKYVELRCDPISGHTALYWYRQSLGQGPEFLIYFQGTGAADDSGLPNDRFFAVRPEGSVSTLKIQRTERGDSAVYLCASSFGRSTEAFFGQGTRLTVV.

The chain has TRBV30 and TRBJ2-3; D is perhaps TRBD2 (7 bases). Deletions cut 0 bases from V and 0 bases from J, with 22 bases between. In germline, CDR1 is GTSNPN, CDR2 SVGIG (reference sequence). This CDR3 is built from 19 residues. The CDR3 sequence: CAWSVLSRGRAGSTDTQYF. The CDR3, as DNA: TGTGCCTGGAGTGTACTGTCCAGGGGCAGAGCGGGGAGCACAGATACGCAGTATTTT.

The chain employs TRBV7-9 and TRBJ2-5; possibly TRBD2 for D (5 bases). In germline, CDR1 is SEHNR, CDR2 FQNEAQ (reference sequence). V was cut by 4 bases and J by 5 bases, with 14 bases left in between. This CDR3 comprises 14 residues. CDR3 in DNA: TGTGCCAGCAGCTCCCGTGGGCCGGGGGAGACCCAGTACTTC. Its translation is CASSSRGPGETQYF.

This chain uses TRBV4-3 with TRBJ2-3; TRBD1 matches 7 bases. This CDR3 has 15 residues. CDR1 is LGHNA and CDR2 is YSLEER in the germline V gene. V was clipped by 4 bases and J by 3 bases; unmatched bases: 7. The CDR3 loop reads CASSRGGRGTDTQYF. CDR3 bases: TGCGCCAGCAGCCGAGGGGGCAGGGGGACAGATACGCAGTATTTT.

This clone was detected a few times. This chain's CDR3 is CASSQGRITEAFF. The CDR3 DNA follows: TGCGCCAGCAGCCAGGGGAGAATCACTGAAGCTTTCTTT. The rearrangement uses TRBV4-3 and TRBJ1-1; D is uncertain. Between the trimmed V and J ends, which lost 3 bases and 4 bases, there was a span of 9 bases. This CDR3 has 13 residues. Germline CDR1 LGHNA, CDR2 YSLEER.

J is TRBJ1-4 and V is TRBV15, with D possibly TRBD1 on 5 matching bases. V lost 0 bases, J lost 6 bases, and 14 bases lay in between. Germline CDR1 LNHNV, CDR2 YYDKDF (reference sequence). The CDR3 length is 16 residues. The CDR3 is CATSRDSWGRDEKLFF. The CDR3 region has the DNA TGTGCCACCAGCAGAGATTCTTGGGGGAGGGATGAAAAACTGTTTTTT. Drawing the rest from reference TRBV15 and TRBJ1-4, the complete variable domain is DAMVIQNPRYQVTQFGKPVTLSCSQTLNHNVMYWYQQKSSQAPKLLFHYYDKDFNNEADTPDNFQSRRPNTSFCFLDIRSPGLGDTAMYLCATSRDSWGRDEKLFFGSGTQLSVL.

The genes are TRBV5-6 and TRBJ1-6, with 7 bases that match TRBD1. In germline, CDR1 is SGHDT, CDR2 YYEEEE. Trimming took 4 bases from V and 7 from J; bases not matched to a gene: 14. CDR3 size: 17 residues. This CDR3 is CASSLRLTGTENSPLHF. The CDR3 DNA sequence: TGTGCCAGCAGCCTACGCCTAACCGGGACAGAAAATTCACCCCTCCACTTT.

CDR3 sequence: CASSARTGGNSPLHF. CDR3 sequence (DNA): TGTGCCAGCAGCGCCCGGACAGGCGGAAATTCACCCCTCCACTTT. The rearrangement joins TRBV9 to TRBJ1-6, with 7 bases identical to TRBD1. The ends lost 3 bases at V and 7 bases at J; junction bases unmatched: 7. The CDR3 spans 15 residues. Germline CDR1 SGDLS, CDR2 YYNGEE.

This chain links TRBV7-2 with TRBJ2-5; D gene unclear. CDR1 and CDR2 (germline): SGHTA, FQGNSA. This CDR3 is 13 amino acids long. V dropped 3 bases and J dropped 2 bases, with 7 bases sitting between them. CDR3 in amino acids: CASSFGTQETQYF. The CDR3, as DNA: TGTGCCAGCAGCTTTGGCACACAAGAGACCCAGTACTTC.